Listed below are T cell receptor beta chains from one sample, sequenced in a study of blood T cell repertoires in COVID-19. Profiling relied on immunoSEQ multiplex PCR, and the TCRdb table lists in-frame clones only, not all of them. This table has more than 300,000 clones, approximately 87% appearing once. Sequenced: peripheral blood. The receptors were gathered from a woman aged 25 to 39 with COVID-19, enrolled during active disease. Each CDR3 is given with its conserved first and last residue. D genes are given only for firm matches. Clone size is stated in some rows and not others, as once, few, many or a class when expanded.

>TRBJ2-3|TRBV29-1|TRBD2|-
TGCAGCGCCTCTGGGACTAGCGGGAGTCTTCTAGATACGCAGTATTTT
CSASGTSGSLLDTQYF
>TRBJ1-1|TRBV11-2|TRBD1|-
TGTGCCAGCAGCTTGGACAGGGGTACGGGGAACACTGAAGCTTTCTTT
CASSLDRGTGNTEAFF
>TRBJ2-7|TRBV28|TRBD2|few
TGTGCCAGCAGCCAAGGGACTAGCGTAACTCCCTACGAGCAGTACTTC
CASSQGTSVTPYEQYF
>TRBJ2-1|TRBV19|TRBD1|few
TGTGCCAGTAGTATCACAGGGGGCGCGAGGGACAATGAGCAGTTCTTC
CASSITGGARDNEQFF
>TRBJ1-5|TRBV30|TRBD1|few
TGTGCCTGGAGGACAGGGGACAATCAGCCCCAGCATTTT
CAWRTGDNQPQHF
>TRBJ1-1|TRBV28|-|-
TGTGCCAGCAGACGGGGAGGAGCTTTCTTT
CASRRGGAFF
>TRBJ2-7|TRBV2|-|-
TGTGCCAGCATATACAGGGAGGGCGAGCAGTACTTC
CASIYREGEQYF
>TRBJ2-7|TRBV7-2|TRBD2|-
TGTGCCAGCAGCTTAGCGAGGCTAGCGGGTGGTGGCTACGAGCAGTACTTC
CASSLARLAGGGYEQYF
>TRBJ2-5|TRBV6-5|-|-
TGTGCCAGCAGTTACACCAGGAACCAAGAGACCCAGTACTTC
CASSYTRNQETQYF
>TRBJ2-2|TRBV28|TRBD2|-
TGTGCCAGCAGAATGACTAGCGGGGAGAACACCGGGGAGCTGTTTTTT
CASRMTSGENTGELFF
>TRBJ1-3|TRBV5-8|-|-
TGTGCCAGCAGCTTGGGGTCCAGGATGGACACCATATATTTT
CASSLGSRMDTIYF
>TRBJ2-1|TRBV4-1|TRBD1|-
TGCGCCAGCAGCCAGCCAGGGGGCAATGAGCAGTTCTTC
CASSQPGGNEQFF
>TRBJ1-1|TRBV5-1|-|once
TGCGCCAGCAGCTTTGGACAGATTAATACTGAAGCTTTCTTT
CASSFGQINTEAFF
>TRBJ2-1|TRBV9|-|-
TGTGCCAGCAGCGTAGTAGGGGGTGAGCAGTTCTTC
CASSVVGGEQFF
>TRBJ1-1|TRBV7-9|-|-
TGTGCCAGCAGCTCCTATCAGGACTACACTGAAGCTTTCTTT
CASSSYQDYTEAFF
>TRBJ2-5|TRBV5-1|-|-
TGCGCCAGCAGCTTGGAGCGGGACACTTGGGAGACCCAGTACTTC
CASSLERDTWETQYF
>TRBJ2-3|TRBV5-1|TRBD2|-
TGCGCCAGCAGCTTGGGTGGGAGGGCCGTAGATACGCAGTATTTT
CASSLGGRAVDTQYF
>TRBJ2-5|TRBV11-2|-|-
TGTGCCAGCAGTAACAGGCAAGAGACCCAGTACTTC
CASSNRQETQYF
>TRBJ2-7|TRBV6-6|TRBD1|-
TGTGCTGCAGGGGGTCCCTTCTACGAGCAGTACTTC
CAAGGPFYEQYF
>TRBJ2-1|TRBV4-1|TRBD1|-
TGCGCCAGCACCACCACAGGGGTCGATGAGCAGTTCTTC
CASTTTGVDEQFF
>TRBJ2-3|TRBV3-1/TRBV3-2|-|-
TGTGCCAGCAAACTGAGCGACACAGATACGCAGTATTTT
CASKLSDTDTQYF
>TRBJ1-5|TRBV27|-|-
TGTGCCAGCAGTTTATCGTCCCTTAGCAATCAGCCCCAGCATTTT
CASSLSSLSNQPQHF
>TRBJ2-5|TRBV5-4|TRBD1|-
TGTGCCTTCAGGGGACAGACCCAAGAGACCCAGTACTTC
CAFRGQTQETQYF
>TRBJ1-5|TRBV6-2/TRBV6-3|-|once
TGTGCCAGCAGTTATTCCCGGACAGACAATCAGCCCCAGCATTTT
CASSYSRTDNQPQHF
>TRBJ2-1|TRBV11-1|-|-
TGTGCCAGCAGCTTGCTGGCGGTCAGCTCCTACAATGAGCAGTTCTTC
CASSLLAVSSYNEQFF
>TRBJ1-4|TRBV6-5|-|-
TGTGCCAGCAGTTACTCGATTTTCACGGGGGGCGAAAAACTGTTTTTT
CASSYSIFTGGEKLFF
>TRBJ2-5|TRBV5-1|-|-
TGCGCCAGCAGCTTGGGAGGCCCAAGAGGAGAGACCCAGTACTTC
CASSLGGPRGETQYF
>TRBJ2-7|TRBV18|TRBD1|-
TGTGCCAGCTCACCGGGACAGGGGGCCGAGCAGTACTTC
CASSPGQGAEQYF
>TRBJ1-5|TRBV19|TRBD1|-
TGTGCCAGTATTGCCGGGACAGGGGGCAATCAGCCCCAGCATTTT
CASIAGTGGNQPQHF
>TRBJ1-1|TRBV28|-|-
TGTGCCAGCAGATCGGCTGGGAGGAACACTGAAGCTTTCTTT
CASRSAGRNTEAFF
>TRBJ2-7|TRBV9|-|once
TGTGCCAGCAGCGTAGGGTCGGGAACCTACGAGCAGTACTTC
CASSVGSGTYEQYF
>TRBJ2-6|TRBV5-1|TRBD1|-
TGCGCCAGCAGCTATGACAGGGGATCGTCTGGGGCCAACGTCCTGACTTTC
CASSYDRGSSGANVLTF
>TRBJ2-3|TRBV27|-|-
TGTGCCAGCGGCCTATGGAGGGGGCTCGGAACAGATACGCAGTATTTT
CASGLWRGLGTDTQYF
>TRBJ2-2|TRBV28|-|-
TGTGCCAGCAGTGGGAGGACAGGCGTTTACACCGGGGAGCTGTTTTTT
CASSGRTGVYTGELFF
>TRBJ2-5|TRBV30|TRBD1|-
TGTGCCGAAGGTGGACAGGGGGCGGAAGAGACCCAGTACTTC
CAEGGQGAEETQYF
>TRBJ1-1|TRBV25-1|-|many
TGTGCCAGCAGTTGGCGGGACACTGAAGCTTTCTTT
CASSWRDTEAFF
>TRBJ2-7|TRBV19|-|-
TGTGCCAGTAGTATCAGGGCCACTTCCTACGAGCAGTACTTC
CASSIRATSYEQYF
>TRBJ1-1|TRBV7-3|-|-
TGTGCCAGCAGCTTATCAGGGTACACTGAAGCTTTCTTT
CASSLSGYTEAFF
>TRBJ2-7|TRBV20-1|-|-
TGCAGTGCTAGGCAAACGGGCGAGCAGTACTTC
CSARQTGEQYF
>TRBJ1-4|TRBV7-6|-|-
TGTGCCAGCAGCTCTATTCGTTCTGCAACTAATGAAAAACTGTTTTTT
CASSSIRSATNEKLFF
>TRBJ1-4|TRBV4-2|-|-
TGTGCCAGCACCGACCAAAGGAGGGGAAGGGCAAGTGAAAAACTGTTTTTT
CASTDQRRGRASEKLFF
>TRBJ2-7|TRBV5-1|TRBD2|once
TGCGCCAGCAGCTCTTTTCAAGGGAGGGCCGAAGACGAGCAGTACTTC
CASSSFQGRAEDEQYF
>TRBJ2-2|TRBV5-1|TRBD1|-
TGCGCCAGCAGCTCAGGGACAGGGCTCACCGGGGAGCTGTTTTTT
CASSSGTGLTGELFF
>TRBJ2-5|TRBV9|TRBD2|-
TGTGCCAGCAGCGTAAGCGGTCTAGCGGGAGCCCCGGGGGAGACCCAGTACTTC
CASSVSGLAGAPGETQYF
>TRBJ1-2|TRBV12-3/TRBV12-4|-|-
TGTGCCAGCAGTAGTAACAGGGTTGGCTACACCTTC
CASSSNRVGYTF
>TRBJ1-5|TRBV10-2|-|-
TGCGCCAGCAGTGAGTCGTTCGGGGGTCAGCCCCAGCATTTT
CASSESFGGQPQHF
>TRBJ2-2|TRBV7-2|-|-
TGTGCCTCGAAACAGCGGAGCTCAGCGAACACCGGGGAGCTGTTTTTT
CASKQRSSANTGELFF
>TRBJ2-4|TRBV30|-|-
TGTGCCTGGAGTGGGACAGGGAGGGACATTCAGTACTTC
CAWSGTGRDIQYF